The clone carrying this TCR beta chain has just one count. Its antigen remains unknown. The ends lost 0 bases at V and 2 bases at J; junction bases unmatched: 5. CDR1 and CDR2 from the germline V gene are DFQATT and SNEGSKA (reference sequence). The CDR3 is 15 residues long. These data belong to a study of metastatic and nonmetastatic thyroid tumors. Background on the study: Blood and tumor or nodule tissue repertoires from malignant and benign thyroid patients were compared.

TCRdb reassembled clones from the PCR reads with MiXCR. This sample has about 14,000 clones, with more than 25% found just once. Overall study findings and caveats: Reports indicated that malignant thyroid tumors showed significantly higher TCR beta diversity than benign nodules did, in blood and tumor.

No treatment had been given to any patient before thyroid surgery. The sequenced material came from tumor tissue. This chain links TRBV20-1 with TRBJ1-2, with 8 bases aligning to TRBD1. The receptor comes from a female donor with papillary thyroid cancer or a benign thyroid nodule (not recorded which). Some clones in this sample may be carry-over from other donors' samples. The CDR3 DNA is TGCAGTGCTAGAGATGGGACAGGCGGAAACTATGGCTACACCTTC. Translating it yields CSARDGTGGNYGYTF.